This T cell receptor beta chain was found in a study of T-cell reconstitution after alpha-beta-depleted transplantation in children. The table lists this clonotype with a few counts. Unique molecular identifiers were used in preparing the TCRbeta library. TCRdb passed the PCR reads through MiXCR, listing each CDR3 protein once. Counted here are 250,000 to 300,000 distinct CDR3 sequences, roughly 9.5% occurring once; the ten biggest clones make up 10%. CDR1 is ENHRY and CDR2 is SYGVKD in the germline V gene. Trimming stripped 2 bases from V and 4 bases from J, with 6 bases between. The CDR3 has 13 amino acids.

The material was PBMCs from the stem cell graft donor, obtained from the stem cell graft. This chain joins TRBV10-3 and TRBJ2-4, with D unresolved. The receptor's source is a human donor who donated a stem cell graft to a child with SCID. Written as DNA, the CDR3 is TGTGCCATCAGTGAGACAGATAAAAACATTCAGTACTTC. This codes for CAISETDKNIQYF.